Each of the 10 T cell receptor beta chains below was sequenced from the same sample in a study of T cells in Graves' hyperthyroidism and ophthalmopathy. RNA transcripts yielded amplified TCR beta CDR3 regions. A set of HTBI primers served as the primers for a first-round RT-PCR of the TCR CDR3. A single record per CDR3 protein comes from TCRdb applying MiXCR to the multiplex PCR reads. The sample consists of hundreds of thousands of distinct CDR3 sequences, around 14% of them appearing once. The sequenced material came from blood. The receptors were gathered from a woman aged 18-29 years with Graves' hyperthyroidism.

This clonotype turned up a few times. The rearrangement links TRBV28 to TRBJ2-1, with a weak D call TRBD2 (5 bases). The V gene's germline CDR1 is MDHEN and CDR2 SYDVKM. The V and J ends lost 8 bases and 1 base respectively, with 21 bases between them. This CDR3 comprises 17 residues. DNA for the CDR3: TGTGCCAGCTCCTCCGGACTGTCCCCCTCTTCCTACAATGAGCAGTTCTTC. Translation: CASSSGLSPSSYNEQFF.

This clonotype was counted many times. V and J are TRBV12-3 or TRBV12-4 and TRBJ2-1; 10 bases are shared with TRBD2. V was pared by 4 bases and J by 7 bases, with 10 bases of the junction left unmatched. The CDR3 runs to 16 residues. CDR3 in amino acids: CASSSFSGRIGNEQFF. The CDR3, as DNA: TGTGCCAGCAGTTCCTTTAGCGGGAGGATTGGGAATGAGCAGTTCTTC.

As concerns this clonotype: A much larger clone differs by one base, so this may be a read error. The V and J genes are TRBV6-1 and TRBJ1-3, with D uncertain. The CDR3 extends over 13 amino acids. Per germline, CDR1 MNHNS and CDR2 SASEGT. DNA of the CDR3: TGTGTCAGCAGCCCTAGAGGATTGGACACCATATATTTT. Translated: CVSSPRGLDTIYF.

Ten or more counts support this clonotype. V gene TRBV6-1 combines with J gene TRBJ2-7; the D gene is possibly TRBD2 (5 bases). Deletions cut 0 bases from V and 4 bases from J, with 10 bases between. The CDR3 consists of 14 residues. The germline V gene has CDR1 MNHNS and CDR2 SASEGT. This CDR3 is CASSEAGLVYEQYF. The CDR3 DNA follows: TGTGCCAGCAGTGAAGCCGGACTCGTTTACGAGCAGTACTTC.

This clonotype turned up a few times. This chain links TRBV19 with TRBJ1-2, with a tentative D call TRBD1 (6 bases). CDR1 is LNHDA, CDR2 SQIVND, per germline (reference sequence). V was cut by 4 bases and J by 3 bases, with 18 bases left in between. The CDR3 runs 16 residues. The CDR3 nucleotides read TGTGCCAGTAGTACAGGGGTGGGCAGGTCCCACTATGGCTACACCTTC. Amino acid sequence: CASSTGVGRSHYGYTF.

This clonotype was counted many times. The CDR3 DNA sequence: TGTGCCACCACAACGGGGGGGGCGAATCAGCCCCAGCATTTT. This encodes CATTTGGANQPQHF. J is TRBJ1-5 and V is TRBV15; D might be TRBD1 (6 bases). Trimming removed 7 bases from V and 4 bases from J, with 14 bases in between. This CDR3 spans 14 amino acids. Germline V gene sequence: CDR1 LNHNV, CDR2 YYDKDF (reference sequence). The variable domain in full, with the rest retrieved from reference TRBV15 and TRBJ1-5, is DAMVIQNPRYQVTQFGKPVTLSCSQTLNHNVMYWYQQKSSQAPKLLFHYYDKDFNNEADTPDNFQSRRPNTSFCFLDIRSPGLGDTAMYLCATTTGGANQPQHFGDGTRLSIL.

This clonotype occurred many times. The CDR3: CAWSVWTGLRRYEQYF. The CDR3 DNA reads as TGTGCCTGGAGTGTCTGGACAGGCCTCAGACGGTACGAGCAGTACTTC. The chain uses TRBV30 and TRBJ2-7; TRBD1 matches 7 bases. The V segment lost 0 bases and the J segment 4 bases; nucleotides outside the gene matches: 12. Germline-derived CDR1 and CDR2 are GTSNPN and SVGIG (reference sequence). CDR3 length equals 16 residues.

This clonotype occurred a few times. A much larger clone sits a single nucleotide away, making a read error possible. J is TRBJ1-2 and V is TRBV3-1, with D perhaps TRBD1 (5 bases). V shed 0 bases and J shed 8 bases, with 13 bases lying between them. Germline CDR1 and CDR2: LGHDT and YNNKEL (reference sequence). CDR3 size: 14 residues. The CDR3 region has the DNA TGTGCCAGCAGCCAAGATGGGGGGACTGGCGGCTACACCTTC. This gives the protein CASSQDGGTGGYTF.

This clonotype occurred once. The chain uses TRBV7-9 and TRBJ2-1, with no clear D. Between the trimmed V and J ends, which lost 2 bases and 8 bases, there was a span of 16 bases. Germline lookup yields CDR1 SEHNR and CDR2 FQNEAQ (reference sequence). This CDR3 has 15 amino acids. The CDR3 nucleotides read TGTGCCAGCAGCTTAACGCGGAGCCTTTTGGATGAGCAGTTCTTC. Translated, it gives CASSLTRSLLDEQFF.

Of note for this clonotype: Given a much more abundant clone one base away, this may be a read error. The rearrangement joins TRBV4-3 to TRBJ2-7; 8 bases line up with TRBD2. The germline V gene has CDR1 LGHNA and CDR2 YSLEER. The CDR3 contains 16 residues. This CDR3 reads CASSPEELAGTYERYF. In nucleotides, the CDR3 is TGCGCCAGCAGCCCAGAAGAGCTAGCGGGTACCTACGAGCGGTACTTC.